Each of the 16 T cell receptor beta chains below was sequenced from the same sample in a study of shared clonotypes between healthy human individuals. Only CD45RO-negative cells positively selected for CCR7 counted as naive CD8 cells, so terminally differentiated effector memory CD45RA+ cells were excluded. Profiling relied on immunoSEQ multiplex PCR, and the TCRdb table lists in-frame clones only, not all of them. The sample shows 2 million or so clones, approximately 94% of them seen only once. The sequenced sample was naive CD8+ T cells sorted from blood. The receptors stem from a man younger than 30 in good health.

The chain uses TRBV7-2 and TRBJ2-5; D might be TRBD1 (6 bases). This CDR3 comprises 15 residues. Germline V lookup: CDR1 SGHTA, CDR2 FQGNSA. The V and J ends lost 1 base and 7 bases respectively, with 16 bases between them. The CDR3 sequence is CASSLGTGSERTQYF. The CDR3 DNA is TGTGCCAGCAGCTTAGGCACAGGGTCCGAGAGGACCCAGTACTTC. The variable domain in full, completed from reference TRBV7-2 and TRBJ2-5, reads GAGVSQSPSNKVTEKGKDVELRCDPISGHTALYWYRQSLGQGLEFLIYFQGNSAPDKSGLPSDRFSAERTGGSVSTLTIQRTQQEDSAVYLCASSLGTGSERTQYFGPGTRLLVL.

V gene TRBV6-6 combines with J gene TRBJ1-3, with unresolved D. Germline CDR1 is MNHNY and CDR2 is SVGAGI (reference sequence). V lost 4 bases, J lost 0 bases, and 13 bases lay in between. This CDR3 region has 16 residues. The CDR3 protein is CASSSPDLSSGNTIYF. CDR3 nucleotides: TGTGCCAGCAGTTCCCCGGACCTCAGCTCTGGAAACACCATATATTTT.

This rearrangement joins TRBV2 to TRBJ1-3, with D unclear. Germline V gene sequence: CDR1 SNHLY, CDR2 FYNNEI. The CDR3 loop spans 17 amino acids. The ends were cut back, 0 bases at V and 4 bases at J, with 16 bases in the middle. CDR3 bases: TGTGCCAGCAGTGAAGCCCTGATCCTCGGCGGGGGAAACACCATATATTTT. Translation gives CASSEALILGGGNTIYF.

The chain combines TRBV6-4 with TRBJ2-1; the match to TRBD2 covers 8 bases. From germline, CDR1 is MRHNA and CDR2 SNTAGT. V lost 2 bases, J lost 4 bases, and 7 bases stayed unmatched. The CDR3 runs 16 residues. CDR3 sequence: CASSDVAGGEYNEQFF. The CDR3, as DNA: TGTGCCAGCAGTGACGTCGCGGGAGGAGAATACAATGAGCAGTTCTTC.

The chain couples TRBV27 to TRBJ2-3; possible D gene TRBD1, 5 bases. The CDR3 is made up of 16 amino acids. Germline assignment: CDR1 MNHEY and CDR2 SMNVEV (reference sequence). V lost 2 bases, J lost 0 bases, and 12 bases lay in between. The CDR3 loop reads CASSLETATSTDTQYF. CDR3 in DNA: TGTGCCAGCAGTTTAGAGACAGCAACTAGCACAGATACGCAGTATTTT.

This chain links TRBV27 with TRBJ2-7; 7 bases are shared with TRBD1. CDR3 length: 16 amino acids. V trimming: 1 base; J trimming: 2 bases; junction bases outside the gene matches: 8. Germline V gene sequence: CDR1 MNHEY, CDR2 SMNVEV (reference sequence). The CDR3 is CASSLFRPGGPYEQYF. CDR3 nucleotide sequence: TGTGCCAGCAGTTTATTCCGTCCAGGGGGACCCTACGAGCAGTACTTC.

The rearrangement uses TRBV4-1 and TRBJ2-7, with 7 nucleotides matching TRBD2. V lost 6 bases, J lost 6 bases, and 11 bases stayed unmatched. The CDR3 length is 14 residues. Per the germline V gene, CDR1 is MGHRA and CDR2 is YSYEKL. The CDR3 region is CASSPGEGGVEQYF. CDR3 sequence (DNA): TGCGCCAGCAGTCCAGGCGAGGGAGGGGTCGAGCAGTACTTC.

The chain carries TRBV5-4 and TRBJ2-3; possible D gene TRBD2, 7 bases. Trimming took 2 bases from V and 3 from J, leaving 10 bases between them. The CDR3 totals 14 residues. From germline, CDR1 is SGHNT and CDR2 YYREEE (reference sequence). In DNA form, the CDR3 reads TGTGCCAGCAGCTTCCGGGGGGCTACAGATACGCAGTATTTT. This translates into CASSFRGATDTQYF.

The rearrangement joins TRBV7-9 to TRBJ2-5; D is undetermined. The CDR3 extends over 12 amino acids. Germline V lookup: CDR1 SEHNR, CDR2 FQNEAQ (reference sequence). Between the trimmed V and J ends, which lost 7 bases and 2 bases, there was a span of 8 bases. The CDR3 nucleotides are TGTGCCAGCACCTCCCAACAAGAGACCCAGTACTTC. As protein: CASTSQQETQYF.

The chain joins TRBV5-8 to TRBJ2-1, with D uncertain. The CDR3 spans 15 residues. Germline lookup yields CDR1 SGHTS and CDR2 YDEGEE. V was clipped by 5 bases and J by 0 bases, with 12 bases between them. The CDR3 loop reads CASRPGRSSYNEQFF. The CDR3, as DNA: TGTGCCAGCAGGCCTGGCAGGAGCTCCTACAATGAGCAGTTCTTC.

The chain couples TRBV7-9 to TRBJ2-5; 12 nucleotides match TRBD2. V lost 1 base and J lost 3; bases outside the gene matches: 3. This CDR3 region has 16 residues. Looked up from germline, CDR1 is SEHNR and CDR2 is FQNEAQ (reference sequence). The CDR3 DNA reads as TGTGCCAGCAGCTTAGGACTAGCGGGAGTAAAAGAGACCCAGTACTTC. Translated: CASSLGLAGVKETQYF. Using reference TRBV7-9 and TRBJ2-5 for the parts outside the CDR3, the full variable domain is DTGVSQNPRHKITKRGQNVTFRCDPISEHNRLYWYRQTLGQGPEFLTYFQNEAQLEKSRLLSDRFSAERPKGSFSTLEIQRTEQGDSAMYLCASSLGLAGVKETQYFGPGTRLLVL.

The V and J genes are TRBV30 and TRBJ1-1; D remains unclear. Trimming pared 2 bases from V and 3 bases from J, leaving 10 bases between. The V gene's germline CDR1 is GTSNPN and CDR2 SVGIG (reference sequence). The CDR3 totals 13 residues. The CDR3 DNA reads as TGTGCCTGGAGTTATTTCGGGGACACTGAAGCTTTCTTT. Translation gives CAWSYFGDTEAFF.

V and J are TRBV6-1 and TRBJ2-1, with D possibly being TRBD1 (6 bases). Germline lookup yields CDR1 MNHNS and CDR2 SASEGT. The CDR3 loop spans 15 amino acids. The V and J ends lost 6 bases and 0 bases respectively, with 12 bases between them. CDR3 sequence reads: CASSFDRSSYNEQFF. In DNA, the CDR3 is TGTGCCAGCAGCTTCGACAGGAGCTCCTACAATGAGCAGTTCTTC.

The chain carries TRBV13 and TRBJ2-1; 14 nucleotides match TRBD2. Per the germline V gene, CDR1 is PRHDT and CDR2 is FYEKMQ (reference sequence). V lost 5 bases to trimming and J lost 12 bases; unmatched junction nucleotides: 9. The CDR3 sequence is 15 residues long. The DNA of the CDR3 is TGTGCCAGCAGCGCACGACTAGCGGGAGGGCCAGGGCAGTTCTTC. As protein: CASSARLAGGPGQFF.

The DNA for the CDR3 is TGTGCCAGCAGCCAGGGACAGAGCTACGAGCAGTACTTC. Translated, it gives CASSQGQSYEQYF. The V and J genes are TRBV11-2 and TRBJ2-7; 7 nucleotides align to TRBD1. J was trimmed by 3 bases and V by 5 bases; bases with no gene match: 4. Germline V gene sequence: CDR1 SGHAT, CDR2 FQNNGV. There are 13 residues in the CDR3.

This chain links TRBV28 with TRBJ2-1; D tentatively reads TRBD1 or TRBD2 (5 bases each). The CDR3 spans 15 residues. Germline V gene lookup returns CDR1 MDHEN and CDR2 SYDVKM. The V gene lost 2 bases and the J gene lost 0 bases, with 8 bases spanning the gap. The CDR3 DNA sequence: TGTGCCAGCAGTTTAGAGGGGAACTCCTACAATGAGCAGTTCTTC. Translating it yields CASSLEGNSYNEQFF.